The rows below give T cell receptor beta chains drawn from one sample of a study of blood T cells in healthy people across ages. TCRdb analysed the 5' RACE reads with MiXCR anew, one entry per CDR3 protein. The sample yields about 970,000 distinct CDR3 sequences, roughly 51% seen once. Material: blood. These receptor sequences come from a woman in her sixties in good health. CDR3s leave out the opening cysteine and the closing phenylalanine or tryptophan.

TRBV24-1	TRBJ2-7	ATSEAGAVHEQY
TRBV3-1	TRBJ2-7	ASSQFNEQY
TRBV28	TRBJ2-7	ASKTAAARLTYEQY
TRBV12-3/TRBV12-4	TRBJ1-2	ASSYQNTNYGYT
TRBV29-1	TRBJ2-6	SVTSGRAGAVSGANVLT
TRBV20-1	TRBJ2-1	SASPGLRNEQF
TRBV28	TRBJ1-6	ASSPPEYNSPLH
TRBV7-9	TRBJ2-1	ASSVGGRAAYNEQF
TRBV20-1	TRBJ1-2	SARARAGYT
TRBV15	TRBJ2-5	ATEDLYKGETQY
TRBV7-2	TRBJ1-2	ASSLAREYGYT
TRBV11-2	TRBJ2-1	ASSLGPKNYNEQF
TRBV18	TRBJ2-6	ASSSQGPSSGANVLT
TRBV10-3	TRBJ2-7	AIRPRQGAYEQY
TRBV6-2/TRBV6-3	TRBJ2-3	ASRRGWNTDTQY
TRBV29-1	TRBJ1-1	SSGWNTEAF
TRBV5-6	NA	ASHYGGAYEQY
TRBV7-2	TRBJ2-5	ASSATTLETQY
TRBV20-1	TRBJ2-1	SAEGPRGDEQF
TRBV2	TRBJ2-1	ASGGSGGTYNEQF
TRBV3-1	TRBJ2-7	ASSQASSGTYEQY
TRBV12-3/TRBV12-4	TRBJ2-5	ASSRLGTVETQY
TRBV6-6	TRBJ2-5	ASSYQGGREETQY
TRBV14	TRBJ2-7	ASSPPWPYEQY
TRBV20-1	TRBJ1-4	SATLQGSYFALINEKLF
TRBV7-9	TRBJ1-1	ASSSDTNTEAF
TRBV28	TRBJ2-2	ASSLRSYTGELF
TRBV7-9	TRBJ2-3	ASSWRRGRWDTQY
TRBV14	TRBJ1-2	ASSQLTDFYGYT
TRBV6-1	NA	ASSVQGASSEQY
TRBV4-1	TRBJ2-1	ASSERTSGRDGEQF
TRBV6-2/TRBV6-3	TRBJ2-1	ASSPPSVYNEQF
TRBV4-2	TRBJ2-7	ASSQVISSGSIYEQY
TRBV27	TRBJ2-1	ASNPGQGYNEQF
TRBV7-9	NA	ASSFQDEQY
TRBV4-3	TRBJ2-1	ASSQELAGPYNEQF
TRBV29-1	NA	SVHDRVEYNEQY
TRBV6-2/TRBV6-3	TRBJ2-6	ASRDHSGANVLT
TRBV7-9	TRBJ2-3	ASSQPRGQGGTDTQY
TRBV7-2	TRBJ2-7	ASSLSGSSPASEQY
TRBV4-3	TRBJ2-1	ASSRVLAGVLANEQF
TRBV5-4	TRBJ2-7	ASSSKLGNYEQY
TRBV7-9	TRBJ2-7	ASSRNGAGAYEQY
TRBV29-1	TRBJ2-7	SVLAGAYEQH
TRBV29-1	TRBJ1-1	SVKFGDTEAF
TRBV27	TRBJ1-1	ASRPSRGLNTEAF
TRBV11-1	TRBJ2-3	ASRPTMGRTYSRLGTDTQY
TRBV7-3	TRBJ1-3	ASSPRGGSGNTIY